The 11 T cell receptor beta chains presented below share a single source sample, sequenced in a study of metastatic and nonmetastatic thyroid tumors. Thyroid surgery took place with no prior treatment in any patient. TCRdb used MiXCR to call clones anew from the PCR reads. The sample has some 5,500 clones, roughly 27% seen once. Sequencing used adjacent normal tissue. All receptors derive from a female donor with papillary thyroid cancer or a benign thyroid nodule (not recorded which). Some clones in this sample may be carry-over from other donors' samples.

This clone is deemed medium-sized (0.01 to 0.1%). The genes are TRBV19 and TRBJ1-1; D is uncertain. The CDR3 length is 14 residues. The germline V gene encodes CDR1 LNHDA and CDR2 SQIVND (reference sequence). Trimming shortened V by 3 bases and J by 2 bases, and 10 bases separated the two germline ends. The CDR3 reads CASSIAAKNTEAFF. The CDR3 coding sequence is TGTGCCAGTAGTATTGCCGCGAAAAACACTGAAGCTTTCTTT.

Judged by abundance, this clone is medium-sized. J is TRBJ2-1 and V is TRBV11-1; D remains unclear. The CDR3 loop spans 16 amino acids. Trimming pared 5 bases from V and 4 bases from J, leaving 18 bases between. Per germline, CDR1 SGHAT and CDR2 FQDESV (reference sequence). Written as DNA, the CDR3 is TGTGCCAGCAGCCCATCCGGTGCCAGCCTTTACAATGAGCAGTTCTTC. This gives the protein CASSPSGASLYNEQFF. The entire variable domain, with the rest obtained from reference TRBV11-1 and TRBJ2-1, is as follows: EAEVAQSPRYKITEKSQAVAFWCDPISGHATLYWYRQILGQGPELLVQFQDESVVDDSQLPKDRFSAERLKGVDSTLKIQPAELGDSAMYLCASSPSGASLYNEQFFGPGTRLTVL.

This clone was picked up a small number of times. The chain carries TRBV10-3 and TRBJ1-1; weak D call: TRBD1 (6 bases). CDR1 and CDR2 (germline): ENHRY, SYGVKD. CDR3 length: 15 residues. The V end was cut by 0 bases, the J end by 1 base, with 9 bases between. CDR3 bases: TGTGCCATCAGTGAGTCACAGGGCCAGAACACTGAAGCTTTCTTT. Its protein is CAISESQGQNTEAFF.

Only one count was recorded for this clone. This rearrangement joins TRBV11-1 to TRBJ2-1; D not certain. Trimming left V 5 bases short and J 0 bases short, with 17 bases between. The CDR3 runs to 17 residues. Germline V gene sequence: CDR1 SGHAT, CDR2 FQDESV (reference sequence). The CDR3 reads CASSPPWGRSSYNEQFF. The DNA of the CDR3 is TGTGCCAGCAGCCCACCCTGGGGTAGGAGCTCCTACAATGAGCAGTTCTTC. The whole variable domain, filled in from reference TRBV11-1 and TRBJ2-1, reads EAEVAQSPRYKITEKSQAVAFWCDPISGHATLYWYRQILGQGPELLVQFQDESVVDDSQLPKDRFSAERLKGVDSTLKIQPAELGDSAMYLCASSPPWGRSSYNEQFFGPGTRLTVL.

The chain is built from TRBV5-1 and TRBJ2-3; 10 bases are shared with TRBD2. The trim removed 5 bases at V and 1 base at J, leaving 4 bases unmatched. CDR1 and CDR2 from the germline V gene are SGHRS and YFSETQ. The CDR3 length is 15 residues. The CDR3 nucleotides are TGCGCCAGCAGGGCTAGCGGGAGTGGCACAGATACGCAGTATTTT. This translates into CASRASGSGTDTQYF.

This clone was counted between two and nine times. Being one base from a much bigger clone, this may be a read error. At the DNA level, this CDR3 is encoded by other sequences in the same sample as well. The rearrangement joins TRBV11-3 to TRBJ2-3, with a weak D call TRBD2 (5 bases). Germline V gene data show CDR1 as SGHNT and CDR2 as YENEEA. The CDR3 sequence is 15 residues long. CDR3 residues: CACSPGLTNPGTQYF. In DNA, the CDR3 is TGTGCCTGCAGCCCCGGACTGACAAACCCAGGTACGCAGTATTTT.

Here the CDR3 reads CASSLVPGADTQYF. Written as DNA, the CDR3 is TGTGCCAGCAGCTTAGTCCCGGGGGCAGATACGCAGTATTTT. The V call is TRBV7-2, the J call TRBJ2-3; weak D call: TRBD2 (6 bases). Trimming pared 1 base from V and 4 bases from J, leaving 9 bases between. Germline CDR1 reads SGHTA; CDR2 reads FQGNSA. The CDR3 is made up of 14 amino acids.

This clone was seen a few times. The chain recombines TRBV5-1 with TRBJ1-2; D is undetermined. In germline, CDR1 is SGHRS, CDR2 YFSETQ. CDR3 length: 14 amino acids. Trimming took 3 bases from V and 3 from J, leaving 12 bases between them. The chain's CDR3 is CASSSSGVDYGYTF. In DNA, the CDR3 is TGCGCCAGCAGCTCTTCCGGGGTAGACTATGGCTACACCTTC.

This clone came up a few times. CDR3 protein: CASREQRVYEQYF. As DNA, the CDR3 is TGTGCCAGCAGGGAACAGCGAGTGTACGAGCAGTACTTC. V usage is TRBV2 and J usage is TRBJ2-7; D unclear. Trimming removed 6 bases at V and 4 bases at J, with 13 bases between. This CDR3 region has 13 residues. The germline CDR1 and CDR2 sequences are SNHLY and FYNNEI.

Only a few counts were recorded for this clone. It is likely a read error, because the conserved phenylalanine at the end of the CDR3 is missing. Because the CDR3's place on the DNA is in doubt, the DNA is left out and the CDR3 is given as listed by TCRdb. This rearrangement joins TRBV2 to TRBJ1-4. Including both end residues, the CDR3 is 9 amino acids long. Germline V gene sequence: CDR1 SNHLY, CDR2 FYNNEI. CDR3: CASSEGRGL.

The chain recombines TRBV11-2 with TRBJ1-1; 7 nucleotides align to TRBD1. Per germline, CDR1 SGHAT and CDR2 FQNNGV. V was pared by 7 bases and J by 8 bases, with 7 bases of the junction left unmatched. This CDR3 comprises 12 residues. The CDR3, as DNA: TGTGCCAGCAACAAAAGGACAGGAGAAGCTTTCTTT. This codes for CASNKRTGEAFF. The complete variable domain, with remaining parts taken from reference TRBV11-2 and TRBJ1-1, reads EAGVAQSPRYKIIEKRQSVAFWCNPISGHATLYWYQQILGQGPKLLIQFQNNGVVDDSQLPKDRFSAERLKGVDSTLKIQPAKLEDSAVYLCASNKRTGEAFFGQGTRLTVV.